A single sample gave rise to the 15 T cell receptor beta chains below, sequenced in a study of shared clonotypes between healthy human individuals. The data were produced by immunoSEQ multiplex PCR, yet TCRdb's version contains in-frame clones alone and is incomplete. The table shows millions of clones, with about 95% occurring only once. Terminally differentiated effector memory CD45RA+ cells were excluded by CCR7 positive selection of CD45RO-negative cells. What was sequenced was naive CD8+ T cells sorted from blood. These receptors originate from a man between 18 and 29 years old in good health.

Remarks on this clone: One end of the junction is discordant with germline, which a read error may explain. The chain joins TRBV28 to TRBJ2-5; TRBD1 or TRBD2 may be the D gene (5 bases each). The length of the CDR3 is 10 residues. CDR1 and CDR2 from the germline V gene are MDHEN and SYDVKM. The CDR3 reads CASGLGDQYF. Written as DNA, the CDR3 is TGTGCCAGCGGTTTGGGGGACCAGTACTTC.

The chain recombines TRBV30 with TRBJ2-1; D assignment may be TRBD1 or TRBD2 (5 bases each). Germline values: CDR1 GTSNPN, CDR2 SVGIG (reference sequence). The germline V and J ends were trimmed by 5 bases and 7 bases, with 15 bases remaining between them. The CDR3 runs 13 residues. CDR3 sequence (DNA): TGTGCCTGGGCTCGGGGCCTTTTGAATGAGCAGTTCTTC. Residues: CAWARGLLNEQFF. The whole variable domain, filled in from reference TRBV30 and TRBJ2-1, reads SQTIHQWPATLVQPVGSPLSLECTVEGTSNPNLYWYRQAAGRGLQLLFYSVGIGQISSEVPQNLSASRPQDRQFILSSKKLLLSDSGFYLCAWARGLLNEQFFGPGTRLTVL.

J is TRBJ2-7 and V is TRBV29-1, with D hard to call. V lost 4 bases, J lost 3 bases, and 13 bases lay in between. CDR3 size: 13 residues. Germline assignment: CDR1 SQVTM and CDR2 ANQGSEA. Here the CDR3 reads CSVASFTDYEQYF. CDR3 DNA: TGCAGCGTTGCGAGCTTTACAGACTACGAGCAGTACTTC.

The genes are TRBV2 and TRBJ2-7, with 7 nucleotides matching TRBD1. With V trimmed by 6 bases and J by 0 bases, 8 bases remained unmatched. CDR3 size: 15 residues. In germline, CDR1 is SNHLY, CDR2 FYNNEI. CDR3 in DNA: TGTGCCAGCAGAGGGGGCCCAAAGAGCTCCTACGAGCAGTACTTC. Protein product: CASRGGPKSSYEQYF.

For this clone: Other nucleotide sequences in the sample specify the same CDR3. The chain recombines TRBV11-2 with TRBJ2-7; no firm D call. The CDR3 has 13 residues. The V and J ends lost 3 bases and 2 bases respectively, with 8 bases between them. CDR1 is SGHAT, CDR2 FQNNGV, per germline. DNA of the CDR3: TGTGCCAGCAGCTTTCGGCAGCCCTACGAGCAGTACTTC. This translates into CASSFRQPYEQYF.

The chain joins TRBV7-9 to TRBJ2-7; 8 nucleotides match TRBD2. V shed 1 base and J 1 base; nucleotides not matched to a gene: 9. Per the germline V gene, CDR1 is SEHNR and CDR2 is FQNEAQ (reference sequence). The CDR3 extends over 17 amino acids. The chain's CDR3 is CASSLVMVTSGSYEQYF. The CDR3 DNA reads as TGTGCCAGCAGCTTAGTGATGGTAACTAGCGGTTCCTACGAGCAGTACTTC.

CDR3 nucleotides: TGCAGCGTTGCACAGGGCCCTAGCACAGATACGCAGTATTTT. Amino acids: CSVAQGPSTDTQYF. The rearrangement uses TRBV29-1 and TRBJ2-3, with D perhaps matching TRBD1 (6 bases). The V gene lost 4 bases and the J gene lost 0 bases, with 11 bases spanning the gap. Germline V gene data show CDR1 as SQVTM and CDR2 as ANQGSEA. The CDR3 extends over 14 amino acids.

This sequence joins TRBV4-1 and TRBJ2-7; TRBD1 agrees at 7 bases. The germline gives CDR1 MGHRA, CDR2 YSYEKL. The CDR3 covers 15 residues. Trimming removed 4 bases from V and 2 bases from J; junction bases left unmatched: 8. The CDR3 bases are TGCGCCAGCAGCCCTGGACAGGCCCTGACCTACGAGCAGTACTTC. Its translation is CASSPGQALTYEQYF.

The V call is TRBV2, the J call TRBJ2-3, with TRBD1 identical over 7 bases. Trimming removed 4 bases from V and 3 bases from J; junction bases left unmatched: 13. The CDR3 sequence is 17 residues long. The germline V gene has CDR1 SNHLY and CDR2 FYNNEI. CDR3: CASSVNRQGWGTDTQYF. The CDR3 nucleotides are TGTGCCAGCAGTGTTAACCGACAGGGTTGGGGGACAGATACGCAGTATTTT.

The chain uses TRBV2 and TRBJ1-6, with D perhaps matching TRBD1 (5 bases). The V end was cut by 2 bases, the J end by 9 bases, with 14 bases between. CDR1 is SNHLY, CDR2 FYNNEI, per germline. This CDR3 region has 15 residues. In DNA form, the CDR3 reads TGTGCCAGCAGTGAATCCCAGGACGGGACTTCACCCCTCCACTTT. Its translation is CASSESQDGTSPLHF.

The gene calls are TRBV10-1 and TRBJ2-5, with TRBD2 as a possible D gene (7 bases). V shed 0 bases and J shed 1 base, with 9 bases lying between them. The CDR3 contains 15 residues. Per germline, CDR1 WNHNN and CDR2 SYGVQD (reference sequence). The CDR3 loop reads CASSESRGLQETQYF. The CDR3 DNA is TGCGCCAGCAGTGAGTCGCGGGGGCTCCAAGAGACCCAGTACTTC.

This chain joins TRBV4-1 and TRBJ2-1; 11 nucleotides match TRBD2. CDR3 size: 15 residues. Trimming cost V 1 base and J 10 bases; bases outside gene matches: 6. Germline V gene sequence: CDR1 MGHRA, CDR2 YSYEKL. The CDR3 sequence: CASSQALAGGWEQFF. Written as DNA, the CDR3 is TGCGCCAGCAGCCAAGCGCTAGCGGGGGGCTGGGAGCAGTTCTTC.

The rearrangement uses TRBV7-9 and TRBJ1-1; D call uncertain. The germline gives CDR1 SEHNR, CDR2 FQNEAQ (reference sequence). V lost 5 bases and J 2 bases, leaving 15 bases between the germline ends. CDR3 length equals 15 residues. DNA for the CDR3: TGTGCCAGCAGCGCGGGCCCTACTATAAACACTGAAGCTTTCTTT. Encoded protein: CASSAGPTINTEAFF.

The V call is TRBV5-4, the J call TRBJ1-1; D remains unclear. Germline values: CDR1 SGHNT, CDR2 YYREEE (reference sequence). The CDR3 extends over 13 amino acids. V was shortened by 3 bases and J by 8 bases, with 14 bases between the two germline ends. Here the CDR3 reads CASSWGGGVEAFF. DNA of the CDR3: TGTGCCAGCAGCTGGGGTGGCGGGGTCGAAGCTTTCTTT.

In its sample, this clone was seen once. This chain connects TRBV30 to TRBJ2-1, with TRBD2 as a possible D gene (7 bases). The CDR3 has 13 amino acids. Germline assignment: CDR1 GTSNPN and CDR2 SVGIG (reference sequence). Trimming pared 0 bases from V and 9 bases from J, leaving 12 bases between. The CDR3 here is CAWSVGGATEQFF. The CDR3 coding sequence is TGTGCCTGGAGTGTAGGGGGGGCCACTGAGCAGTTCTTC.